The clone carrying this T cell receptor beta chain has only a few counts. Additional DNA sequences in this sample encode the identical CDR3. This entry is derived from a study of blood T cell repertoires in COVID-19. Turning to the study itself: Acute and convalescent COVID-19 specimens originated in the United States, Italy and Spain. PBMCs, B-cell-depleted T cells, or T cells provided the cDNA or gDNA that made up the material.

Methods used by the authors: Amplification with reference gene primers provided the estimates of nucleated cell counts. Assay used: immunoSEQ multiplex PCR; TCRdb lists only in-frame clones, some missing. That table gives V, J and clone size, and the DNA gave D and trimming. The sample consists of approximately 49,000 clones, about 63% of them appearing once. The ends lost 4 bases at V and 1 base at J; junction bases unmatched: 6. Germline-derived CDR1 and CDR2 are KGHSH and LQKENI. The CDR3 is 16 amino acids. What was sequenced was peripheral blood. This TCR was sampled from a woman in her 70s with acute or convalescent COVID-19. This rearrangement joins TRBV18 to TRBJ2-2; TRBD1 agrees at 7 bases. The CDR3 DNA follows: TGTGCCAGCTCACTCCAACAGGGGAGGAACACCGGGGAGCTGTTTTTT. This sequence encodes CASSLQQGRNTGELFF.